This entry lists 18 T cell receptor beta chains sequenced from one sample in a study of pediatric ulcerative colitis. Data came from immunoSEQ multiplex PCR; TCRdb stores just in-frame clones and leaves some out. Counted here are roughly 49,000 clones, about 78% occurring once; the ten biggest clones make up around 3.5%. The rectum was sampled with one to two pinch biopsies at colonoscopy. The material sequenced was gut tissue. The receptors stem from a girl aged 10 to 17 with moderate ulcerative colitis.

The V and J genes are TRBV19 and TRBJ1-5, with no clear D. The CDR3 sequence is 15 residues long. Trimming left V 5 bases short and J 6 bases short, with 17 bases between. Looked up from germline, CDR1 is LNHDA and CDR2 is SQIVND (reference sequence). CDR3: CASSSRPGRGQPQHF. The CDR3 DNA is TGTGCCAGTAGTTCGCGCCCAGGACGAGGTCAGCCCCAGCATTTT.

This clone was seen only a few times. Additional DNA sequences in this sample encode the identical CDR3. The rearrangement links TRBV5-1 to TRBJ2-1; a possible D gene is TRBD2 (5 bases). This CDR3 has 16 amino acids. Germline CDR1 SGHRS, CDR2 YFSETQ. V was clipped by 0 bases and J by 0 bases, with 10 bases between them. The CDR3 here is CASSLVGESSYNEQFF. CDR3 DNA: TGCGCCAGCAGCTTGGTCGGGGAGAGCTCCTACAATGAGCAGTTCTTC. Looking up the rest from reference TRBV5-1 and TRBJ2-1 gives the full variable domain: KAGVTQTPRYLIKTRGQQVTLSCSPISGHRSVSWYQQTPGQGLQFLFEYFSETQRNKGNFPGRFSGRQFSNSRSEMNVSTLELGDSALYLCASSLVGESSYNEQFFGPGTRLTVL.

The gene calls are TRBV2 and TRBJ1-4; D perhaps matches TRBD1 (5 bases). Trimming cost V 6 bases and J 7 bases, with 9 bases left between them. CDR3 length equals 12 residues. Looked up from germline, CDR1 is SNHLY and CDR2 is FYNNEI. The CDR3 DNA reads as TGTGCCAGCAGGAGGGGTGTTGAAAAACTGTTTTTT. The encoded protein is CASRRGVEKLFF.

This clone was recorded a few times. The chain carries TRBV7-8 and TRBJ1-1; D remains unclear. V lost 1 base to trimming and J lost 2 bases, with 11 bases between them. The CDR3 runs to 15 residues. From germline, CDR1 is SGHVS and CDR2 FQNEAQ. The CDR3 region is CASSLERTVNTEAFF. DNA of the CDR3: TGTGCCAGCAGCTTAGAGAGGACTGTTAACACTGAAGCTTTCTTT. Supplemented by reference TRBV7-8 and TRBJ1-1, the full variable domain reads GAGVSQSPRYKVAKRGQDVALRCDPISGHVSLFWYQQALGQGPEFLTYFQNEAQLDKSGLPSDRFFAERPEGSVSTLKIQRTQQEDSAVYLCASSLERTVNTEAFFGQGTRLTVV.

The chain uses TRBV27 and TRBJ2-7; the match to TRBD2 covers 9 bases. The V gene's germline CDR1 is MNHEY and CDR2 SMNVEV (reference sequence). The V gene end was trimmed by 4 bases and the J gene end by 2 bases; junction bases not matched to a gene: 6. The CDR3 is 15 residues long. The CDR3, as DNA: TGTGCCAGCAGTTGGACTAGCGTGGGCCCCTACGAGCAGTACTTC. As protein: CASSWTSVGPYEQYF.

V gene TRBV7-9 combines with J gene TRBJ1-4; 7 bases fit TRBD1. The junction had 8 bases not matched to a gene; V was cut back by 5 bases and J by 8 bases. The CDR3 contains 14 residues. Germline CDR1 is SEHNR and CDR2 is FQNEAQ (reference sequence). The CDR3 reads CASSQGGSTEKLFF. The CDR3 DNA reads TGTGCCAGCAGCCAAGGGGGCTCGACCGAAAAACTGTTTTTT.

The CDR3 reads CASSSIAASSYNEQFF. In nucleotides, the CDR3 is TGTGCCAGCAGCTCCATAGCGGCAAGCTCCTACAATGAGCAGTTCTTC. The chain employs TRBV7-2 and TRBJ2-1, with a tentative D call TRBD2 (6 bases). Trimming pared 4 bases from V and 0 bases from J, leaving 13 bases between. Germline CDR1 and CDR2: SGHTA and FQGNSA. This CDR3 is built from 16 residues.

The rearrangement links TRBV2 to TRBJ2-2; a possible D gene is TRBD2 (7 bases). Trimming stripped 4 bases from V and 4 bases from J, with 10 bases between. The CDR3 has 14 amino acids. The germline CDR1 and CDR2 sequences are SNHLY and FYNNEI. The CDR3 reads CASSAGGGTGELFF. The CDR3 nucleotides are TGTGCCAGCAGTGCGGGGGGCGGCACCGGGGAGCTGTTTTTT.

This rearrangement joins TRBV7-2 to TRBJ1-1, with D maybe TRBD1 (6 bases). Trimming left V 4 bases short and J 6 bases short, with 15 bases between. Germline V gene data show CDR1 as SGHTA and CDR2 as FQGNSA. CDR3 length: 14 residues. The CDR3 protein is CASSSGWGAAEAFF. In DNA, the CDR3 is TGTGCCAGCAGCTCGGGTTGGGGGGCAGCTGAAGCTTTCTTT.

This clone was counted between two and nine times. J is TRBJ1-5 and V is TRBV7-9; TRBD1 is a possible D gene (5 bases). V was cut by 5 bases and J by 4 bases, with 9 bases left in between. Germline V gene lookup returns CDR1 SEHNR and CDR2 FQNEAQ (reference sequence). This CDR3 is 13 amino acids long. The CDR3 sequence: CASSPWGNQPQHF. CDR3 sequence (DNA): TGTGCCAGCAGCCCTTGGGGGAATCAGCCCCAGCATTTT. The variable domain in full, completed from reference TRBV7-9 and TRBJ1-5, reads DTGVSQNPRHKITKRGQNVTFRCDPISEHNRLYWYRQTLGQGPEFLTYFQNEAQLEKSRLLSDRFSAERPKGSFSTLEIQRTEQGDSAMYLCASSPWGNQPQHFGDGTRLSIL.

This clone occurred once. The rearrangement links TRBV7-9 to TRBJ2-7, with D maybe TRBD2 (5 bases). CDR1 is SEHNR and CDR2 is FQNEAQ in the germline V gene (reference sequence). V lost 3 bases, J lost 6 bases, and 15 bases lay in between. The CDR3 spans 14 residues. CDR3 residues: CASSLASSIGEQYF. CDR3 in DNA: TGTGCCAGCAGCTTGGCTAGCTCCATCGGCGAGCAGTACTTC.

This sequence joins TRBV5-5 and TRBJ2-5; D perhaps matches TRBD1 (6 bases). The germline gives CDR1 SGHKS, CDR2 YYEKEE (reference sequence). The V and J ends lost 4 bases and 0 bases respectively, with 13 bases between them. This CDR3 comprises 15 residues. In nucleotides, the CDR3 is TGTGCCAGCAGCCCCGGACAGAAGTACCAAGAGACCCAGTACTTC. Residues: CASSPGQKYQETQYF.

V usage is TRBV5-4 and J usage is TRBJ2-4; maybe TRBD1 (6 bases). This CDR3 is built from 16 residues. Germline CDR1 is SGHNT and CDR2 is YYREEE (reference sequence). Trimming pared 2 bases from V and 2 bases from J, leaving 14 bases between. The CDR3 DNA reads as TGTGCCAGCAGCTTAATACAGGGTGTAACCAAAAACATTCAGTACTTC. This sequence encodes CASSLIQGVTKNIQYF.

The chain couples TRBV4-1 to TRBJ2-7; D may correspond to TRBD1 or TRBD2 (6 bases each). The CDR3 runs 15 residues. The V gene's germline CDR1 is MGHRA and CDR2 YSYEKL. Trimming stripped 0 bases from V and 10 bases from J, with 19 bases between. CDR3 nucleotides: TGCGCCAGCAGCCAAGATCAGGAGGGGACACAAGGTCAGTACTTC. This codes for CASSQDQEGTQGQYF.

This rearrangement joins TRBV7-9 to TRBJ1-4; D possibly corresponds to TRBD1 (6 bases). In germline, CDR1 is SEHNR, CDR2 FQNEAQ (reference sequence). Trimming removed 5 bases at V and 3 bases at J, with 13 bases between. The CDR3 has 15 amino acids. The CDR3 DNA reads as TGTGCCAGCAGCATGCAGGGGAACCCTAATGAAAAACTGTTTTTT. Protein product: CASSMQGNPNEKLFF.

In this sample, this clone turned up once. The CDR3 region is CASSLVDRANTEAFF. CDR3 DNA: TGTGCCAGCAGCTTGGTGGACAGGGCGAACACTGAAGCTTTCTTT. The gene calls are TRBV5-6 and TRBJ1-1, with 8 nucleotides matching TRBD1. Germline values: CDR1 SGHDT, CDR2 YYEEEE. This CDR3 has 15 amino acids. With 0 bases clipped from V and 1 base from J, the junction kept 2 bases outside the gene matches.

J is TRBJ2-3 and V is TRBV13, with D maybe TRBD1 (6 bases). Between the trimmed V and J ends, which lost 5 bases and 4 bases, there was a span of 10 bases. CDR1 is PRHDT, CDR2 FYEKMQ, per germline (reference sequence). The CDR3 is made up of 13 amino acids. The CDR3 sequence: CASSPQGSDTQYF. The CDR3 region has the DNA TGTGCCAGCAGCCCTCAGGGGTCAGATACGCAGTATTTT.

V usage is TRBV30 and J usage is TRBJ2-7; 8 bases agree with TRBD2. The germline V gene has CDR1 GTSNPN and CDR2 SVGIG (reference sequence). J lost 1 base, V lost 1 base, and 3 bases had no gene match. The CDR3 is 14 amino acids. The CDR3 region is CAWSAGGKSYEQYF. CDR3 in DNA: TGTGCCTGGAGTGCGGGGGGGAAGTCCTACGAGCAGTACTTC.